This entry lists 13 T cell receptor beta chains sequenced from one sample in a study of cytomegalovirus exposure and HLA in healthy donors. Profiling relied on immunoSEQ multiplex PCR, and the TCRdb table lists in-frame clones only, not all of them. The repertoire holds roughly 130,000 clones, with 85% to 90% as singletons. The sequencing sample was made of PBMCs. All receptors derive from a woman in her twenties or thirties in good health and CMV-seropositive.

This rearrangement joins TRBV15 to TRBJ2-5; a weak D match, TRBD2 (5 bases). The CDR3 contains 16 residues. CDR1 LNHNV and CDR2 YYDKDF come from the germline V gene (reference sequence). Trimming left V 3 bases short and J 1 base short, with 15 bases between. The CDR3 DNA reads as TGTGCCACCAGCAGTGCTAGACGGGGTCCCCAAGAGACCCAGTACTTC. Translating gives CATSSARRGPQETQYF.

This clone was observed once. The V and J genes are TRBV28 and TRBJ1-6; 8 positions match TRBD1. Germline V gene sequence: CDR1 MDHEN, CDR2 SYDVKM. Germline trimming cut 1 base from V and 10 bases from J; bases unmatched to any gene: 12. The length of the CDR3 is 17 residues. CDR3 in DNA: TGTGCCAGCAGTTTATCCCTTCTGGACAGGGAGGGGTCACCCCTCCACTTT. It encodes CASSLSLLDREGSPLHF.

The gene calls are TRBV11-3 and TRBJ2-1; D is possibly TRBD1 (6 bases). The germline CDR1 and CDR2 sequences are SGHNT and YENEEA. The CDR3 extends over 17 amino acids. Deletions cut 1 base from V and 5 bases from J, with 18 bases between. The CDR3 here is CASSLAGGRGAHNEQFF. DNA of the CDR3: TGTGCCAGCAGCTTAGCGGGTGGCAGGGGAGCCCACAATGAGCAGTTCTTC. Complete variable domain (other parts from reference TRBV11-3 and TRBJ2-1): EAGVVQSPRYKIIEKKQPVAFWCNPISGHNTLYWYLQNLGQGPELLIRYENEEAVDDSQLPKDRFSAERLKGVDSTLKIQPAELGDSAVYLCASSLAGGRGAHNEQFFGPGTRLTVL.

Here the CDR3 DNA reads TGTGCCAGCAGTAGTACTAAGGGGTTCCAAAACTACGAGCAGTACTTC. It yields the protein CASSSTKGFQNYEQYF. J is TRBJ2-7 and V is TRBV28, with D possibly being TRBD1 (5 bases). The CDR3 runs 16 residues. Germline V gene sequence: CDR1 MDHEN, CDR2 SYDVKM. V lost 5 bases and J lost 3, with 20 bases in between.

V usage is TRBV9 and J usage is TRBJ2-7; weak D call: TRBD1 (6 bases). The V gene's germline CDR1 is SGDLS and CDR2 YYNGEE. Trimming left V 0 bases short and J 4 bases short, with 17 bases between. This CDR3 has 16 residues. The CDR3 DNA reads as TGTGCCAGCAGCGTAGGGACAGACCAAGCCCCGTACGAGCAGTACTTC. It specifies CASSVGTDQAPYEQYF.

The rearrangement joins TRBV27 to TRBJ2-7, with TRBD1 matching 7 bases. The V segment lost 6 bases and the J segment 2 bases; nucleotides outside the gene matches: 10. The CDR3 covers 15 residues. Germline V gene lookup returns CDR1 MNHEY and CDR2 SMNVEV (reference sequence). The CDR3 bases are TGTGCCAGCAGAAGACGGGGACAGCAAACCTACGAGCAGTACTTC. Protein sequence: CASRRRGQQTYEQYF.

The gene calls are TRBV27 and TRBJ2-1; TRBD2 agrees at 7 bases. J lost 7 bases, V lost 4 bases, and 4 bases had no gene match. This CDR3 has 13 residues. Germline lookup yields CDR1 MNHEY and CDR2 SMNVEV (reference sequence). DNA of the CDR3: TGTGCCAGCAGTTCGGGGGGTTTGAATGAGCAGTTCTTC. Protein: CASSSGGLNEQFF.

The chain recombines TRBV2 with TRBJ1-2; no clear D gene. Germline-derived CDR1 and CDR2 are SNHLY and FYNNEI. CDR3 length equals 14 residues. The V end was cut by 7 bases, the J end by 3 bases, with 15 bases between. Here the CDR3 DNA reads TGTGCCAGCAAGAGATCACCTCTTGACTATGGCTACACCTTC. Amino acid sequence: CASKRSPLDYGYTF.

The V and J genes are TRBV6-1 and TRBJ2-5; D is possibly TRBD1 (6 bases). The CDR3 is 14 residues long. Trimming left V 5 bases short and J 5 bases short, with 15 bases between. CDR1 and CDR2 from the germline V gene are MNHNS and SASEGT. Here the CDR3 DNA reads TGTGCCAGCAGTTTCACTACAGGGTGGGAGACCCAGTACTTC. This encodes CASSFTTGWETQYF.

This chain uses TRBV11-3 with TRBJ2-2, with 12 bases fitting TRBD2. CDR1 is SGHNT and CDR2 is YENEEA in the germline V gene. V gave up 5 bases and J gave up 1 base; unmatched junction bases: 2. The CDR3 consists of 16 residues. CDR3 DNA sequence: TGTGCCAGCAGCCCGGGACTAGCGGGGAACACCGGGGAGCTGTTTTTT. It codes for CASSPGLAGNTGELFF.

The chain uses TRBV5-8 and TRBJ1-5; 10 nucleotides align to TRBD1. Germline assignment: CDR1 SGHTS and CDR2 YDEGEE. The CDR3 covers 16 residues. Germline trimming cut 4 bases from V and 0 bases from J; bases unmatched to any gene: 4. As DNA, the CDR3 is TGTGCCAGCAGCGAGGGACAGGGGACTAGCAATCAGCCCCAGCATTTT. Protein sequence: CASSEGQGTSNQPQHF.

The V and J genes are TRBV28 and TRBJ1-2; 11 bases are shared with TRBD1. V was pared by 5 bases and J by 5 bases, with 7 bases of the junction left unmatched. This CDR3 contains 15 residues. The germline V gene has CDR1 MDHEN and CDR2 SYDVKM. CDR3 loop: CASSTRGQGAYGYTF. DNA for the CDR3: TGTGCCAGCAGTACCCGAGGACAGGGGGCATATGGCTACACCTTC.

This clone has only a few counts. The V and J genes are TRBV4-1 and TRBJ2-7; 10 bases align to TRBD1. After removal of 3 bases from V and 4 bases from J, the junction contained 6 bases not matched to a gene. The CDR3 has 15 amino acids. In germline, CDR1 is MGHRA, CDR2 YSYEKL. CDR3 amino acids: CASSHMGQGPYEQYF. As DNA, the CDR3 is TGCGCCAGCAGCCATATGGGACAGGGGCCTTACGAGCAGTACTTC.